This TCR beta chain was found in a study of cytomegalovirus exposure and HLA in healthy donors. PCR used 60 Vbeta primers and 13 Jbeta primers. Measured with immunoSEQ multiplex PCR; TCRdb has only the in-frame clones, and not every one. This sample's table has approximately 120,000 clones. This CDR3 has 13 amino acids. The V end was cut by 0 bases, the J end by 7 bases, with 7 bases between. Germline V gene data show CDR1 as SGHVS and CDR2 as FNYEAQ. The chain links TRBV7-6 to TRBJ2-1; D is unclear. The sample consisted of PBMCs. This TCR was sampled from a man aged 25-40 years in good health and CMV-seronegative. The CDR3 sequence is CASSLASDNEQFF. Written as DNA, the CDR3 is TGTGCCAGCAGCTTAGCTTCAGATAATGAGCAGTTCTTC.